This passage covers 9 T cell receptor beta chains from one sample sequenced in a study of OX40 agonist ivuxolimab in advanced cancers. Library preparation employed the immunoSEQ multiplex PCR assay. This is the immuneACCESS table as TCRdb keeps it, with only in-frame sequences that have V and J called. A part of the clones is gone; compared with another copy, unresolved V genes explain less than half, and the rest is unexplained. Counted in this sample were 53,000 or so clones; 87% of them appeared once. 0.3% to 0.45% of the sample rests with the top ten. Material: CD4+ or CD8+ T cells sorted from blood, obtained in a trial of the OX40 agonist ivuxolimab. The receptors derive from an adult with an advanced solid tumor such as melanoma, head and neck, liver or kidney cancer.

The chain links TRBV9 to TRBJ1-1; D not certain. The CDR3 loop spans 14 amino acids. The germline V gene encodes CDR1 SGDLS and CDR2 YYNGEE. The V and J ends lost 4 bases and 1 base respectively, with 11 bases between them. This chain's CDR3 is CASSRRTGNTEAFF. CDR3 coding DNA: TGTGCCAGCAGCCGCCGGACCGGGAACACTGAAGCTTTCTTT.

V and J are TRBV6-4 and TRBJ2-3, with 7 nucleotides matching TRBD1. From germline, CDR1 is MRHNA and CDR2 SNTAGT. V dropped 6 bases and J dropped 9; count of bases not matched to a gene: 9. The CDR3 has 13 residues. The CDR3 protein is CASSVRGQGTQYF. In DNA form, the CDR3 reads TGTGCCAGCAGCGTGAGGGGGCAAGGAACGCAGTATTTT.

The chain carries TRBV14 and TRBJ2-5; 7 bases fit TRBD1. The CDR3 loop spans 17 amino acids. Germline V gene data show CDR1 as SGHDN and CDR2 as FVKESK. V trimming: 1 base; J trimming: 5 bases; junction bases outside the gene matches: 13. CDR3 coding DNA: TGTGCCAGCAGCCAAGGACAGGGCGGTACTCAGTCTGAGACCCAGTACTTC. It codes for CASSQGQGGTQSETQYF.

The V call is TRBV5-6, the J call TRBJ1-4, with TRBD1 as a possible D gene (5 bases). From germline, CDR1 is SGHDT and CDR2 YYEEEE. V was shortened by 3 bases and J by 8 bases, with 20 bases between the two germline ends. This CDR3 is 16 amino acids long. CDR3 DNA: TGTGCCAGCAGCTATGGCAGACATCCGGGGGGGGAAAAACTGTTTTTT. It translates to CASSYGRHPGGEKLFF.

The J gene is TRBJ1-2, the V gene TRBV7-9; 11 bases line up with TRBD1. There are 15 residues in the CDR3. With V trimmed by 5 bases and J by 6 bases, 8 bases remained unmatched. Germline CDR1 SEHNR, CDR2 FQNEAQ (reference sequence). The CDR3: CASSPGTGGTDGYTF. The CDR3 DNA reads as TGTGCCAGCAGCCCTGGGACAGGGGGAACGGATGGCTACACCTTC.

The chain recombines TRBV5-1 with TRBJ2-3; TRBD1 agrees at 11 bases. The V segment lost 4 bases and the J segment 5 bases; nucleotides outside the gene matches: 9. Germline V CDR1 and CDR2: SGHRS, YFSETQ. The length of the CDR3 is 16 residues. The CDR3 DNA reads TGCGCCAGCAGCGGCGGCCGGGACAGGGGGGTAGATACGCAGTATTTT. Protein: CASSGGRDRGVDTQYF.

This clone was detected once. The chain links TRBV6-6 to TRBJ1-2; no reliable D call. Germline lookup yields CDR1 MNHNY and CDR2 SVGAGI (reference sequence). This CDR3 is 14 amino acids long. Trimming cost V 5 bases and J 2 bases, with 12 bases left between them. The DNA of the CDR3 is TGTGCCAGCAGTACTCGGTCGGCAAACTATGGCTACACCTTC. Its protein product is CASSTRSANYGYTF.

The V gene is TRBV28, the J gene TRBJ2-2; the D gene is possibly TRBD1 (6 bases). The V end lost 8 bases, the J end lost 1 base, and 11 bases lay between the germline ends. Germline V gene lookup returns CDR1 MDHEN and CDR2 SYDVKM. This CDR3 is built from 14 residues. The CDR3 coding sequence is TGTGCCAGCTACCCGGGACAGAACACCGGGGAGCTGTTTTTT. The encoded protein is CASYPGQNTGELFF.

This chain connects TRBV6-1 to TRBJ2-3; the D call may be TRBD1 or TRBD2 (5 bases each). V was cut by 3 bases and J by 3 bases, with 10 bases left in between. This CDR3 has 14 amino acids. Looked up from germline, CDR1 is MNHNS and CDR2 is SASEGT. CDR3 residues: CASSDPGRTDTQYF. DNA for the CDR3: TGTGCCAGCAGTGACCCGGGACGGACAGATACGCAGTATTTT.